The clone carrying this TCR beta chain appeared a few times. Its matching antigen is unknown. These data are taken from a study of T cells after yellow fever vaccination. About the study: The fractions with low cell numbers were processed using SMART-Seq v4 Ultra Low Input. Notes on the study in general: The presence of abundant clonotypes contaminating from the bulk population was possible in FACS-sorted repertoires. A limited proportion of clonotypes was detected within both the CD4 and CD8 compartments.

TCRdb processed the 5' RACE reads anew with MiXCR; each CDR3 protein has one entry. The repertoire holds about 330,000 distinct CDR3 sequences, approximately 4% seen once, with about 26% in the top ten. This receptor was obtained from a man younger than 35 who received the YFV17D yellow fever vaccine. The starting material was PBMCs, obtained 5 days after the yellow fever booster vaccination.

CDR3 protein: CASRLRLAGERGLEQFF. The CDR3 region has the DNA TGTGCCAGCAGACTCCGACTAGCGGGGGAGAGGGGGCTTGAGCAGTTCTTC. The V gene is TRBV7-2, the J gene TRBJ2-1, with 12 bases identical to TRBD2. The length of the CDR3 is 17 residues. Germline CDR1 SGHTA, CDR2 FQGNSA. V lost 6 bases, J lost 9 bases, and 15 bases stayed unmatched.